This entry lists 31 T cell receptor beta chains sequenced from one sample in a study of post-analysis software for immune sequencing data (dated by TCRdb to between 2015 and 2017). General findings and caveats noted by the study authors: Roughly 5 TRBV segments, including TRBV5-6, TRBV5-1 and TRBV20-1, were significantly more frequent in patients than controls.

No antigens are known for them. The protocol used for the library was PCR. Sequencing instrument: Illumina HiSeq 2500. To reduce PCR and sequencing biases, unique molecular identifiers were built into the TCR beta cDNA libraries. The public reads were reprocessed in TCRdb via fastp at Q25 and MiXCR, keeping in-frame beta chains. When rows share a CDR3 protein, they turn into one entry using the most common DNA and genes. The sample profile shows about 540,000 distinct CDR3 sequences; around 34% of them were found once. Clones ranked in the top ten supply approximately 5.4% of the sample. Sequenced: blood. These receptors were obtained from a girl under 18 with multiple sclerosis.

The V gene is TRBV7-6, the J gene TRBJ2-5; D uncertain. Looked up from germline, CDR1 is SGHVS and CDR2 is FNYEAQ. Trimming cost V 7 bases and J 0 bases, with 9 bases left between them. The CDR3 extends over 13 amino acids. The CDR3 loop reads CASNGSYQETQYF. CDR3 nucleotide sequence: TGTGCCAGCAATGGCAGCTACCAAGAGACCCAGTACTTC.

This clonotype was counted only a few times. The CDR3 sequence is CSAFQIGTYGYTF. The CDR3 region has the DNA TGCAGTGCTTTTCAGATCGGGACCTATGGCTACACCTTC. The J gene is TRBJ1-2, the V gene TRBV20-1; a weak D match, TRBD1 (5 bases). The CDR3 length is 13 residues. Per germline, CDR1 DFQATT and CDR2 SNEGSKA (reference sequence). Trimming cost V 5 bases and J 4 bases, with 14 bases left between them.

The rearrangement joins TRBV7-9 to TRBJ2-7, with 9 nucleotides matching TRBD2. CDR1 and CDR2 from the germline V gene are SEHNR and FQNEAQ (reference sequence). With V trimmed by 5 bases and J by 2 bases, 7 bases remained unmatched. There are 15 residues in the CDR3. The CDR3 loop is CASSHTSGPPYEQYF. CDR3 nucleotide sequence: TGTGCCAGCAGCCATACTAGCGGGCCCCCCTACGAGCAGTACTTC. Variable domain in full (rest from reference TRBV7-9 and TRBJ2-7): DTGVSQNPRHKITKRGQNVTFRCDPISEHNRLYWYRQTLGQGPEFLTYFQNEAQLEKSRLLSDRFSAERPKGSFSTLEIQRTEQGDSAMYLCASSHTSGPPYEQYFGPGTRLTVT.

With respect to this clonotype: The germline gene is not matched at one end of the junction; a read error may be the cause. The gene calls are TRBV7-7 and TRBJ2-4, with D possibly matching TRBD1 (6 bases). The CDR3 covers 16 residues. Per germline, CDR1 SSHAT and CDR2 FNYEAQ (reference sequence). CDR3 loop: CASSPLPTGTKNIQYF. The CDR3 nucleotides are TGTGCTAGCAGCCCTCTCCCCACAGGGACCAAAAACATTCAGTACTTC. Full variable domain (outside the CDR3, taken from reference TRBV7-7 and TRBJ2-4): GAGVSQSPRYKVTKRGQDVTLRCDPISSHATLYWYQQALGQGPEFLTYFNYEAQPDKSGLPSDRFSAERPEGSISTLTIQRTEQRDSAMYRCASSPLPTGTKNIQYFGAGTRLSVL.

The chain carries TRBV7-8 and TRBJ1-5; no reliable D call. The CDR3 covers 15 residues. CDR1 and CDR2 (germline): SGHVS, FQNEAQ. V was pared by 5 bases and J by 2 bases, with 13 bases between. CDR3: CASSPDTAGNQPQHF. For the CDR3, the DNA is TGTGCCAGCAGCCCCGATACGGCAGGCAATCAGCCCCAGCATTTT. Looking up the rest from reference TRBV7-8 and TRBJ1-5 gives the full variable domain: GAGVSQSPRYKVAKRGQDVALRCDPISGHVSLFWYQQALGQGPEFLTYFQNEAQLDKSGLPSDRFFAERPEGSVSTLKIQRTQQEDSAVYLCASSPDTAGNQPQHFGDGTRLSIL.

This clonotype was picked up a small number of times. This chain links TRBV4-2 with TRBJ2-3, with D perhaps matching TRBD2 (5 bases). The CDR3 runs 15 residues. The germline V and J ends were trimmed by 3 bases and 0 bases, with 10 bases remaining between them. Germline V CDR1 and CDR2: LGHNA, YNFKEQ. CDR3 in amino acids: CASSQERVSTDTQYF. Written as DNA, the CDR3 is TGTGCCAGCAGCCAGGAGAGGGTGAGCACAGATACGCAGTATTTT.

This clonotype turned up a few times. The V gene is TRBV5-1, the J gene TRBJ1-1, with D maybe TRBD1 (5 bases). The CDR3 is 15 residues long. The ends were cut back, 3 bases at V and 1 base at J, with 13 bases in the middle. From germline, CDR1 is SGHRS and CDR2 YFSETQ. The CDR3 region has the DNA TGCGCCAGCAGCTCTGGGGGGGAATGGAACACTGAAGCTTTCTTT. Translating it yields CASSSGGEWNTEAFF.

This clonotype has just a few counts. The chain has TRBV4-2 and TRBJ2-1, with TRBD2 as a possible D gene (5 bases). V lost 3 bases and J 1 base, leaving 13 bases between the germline ends. The CDR3 spans 16 residues. The germline V gene has CDR1 LGHNA and CDR2 YNFKEQ. The CDR3 DNA reads as TGTGCCAGCAGCCATGCCTCCGGGGTGTCCTACAATGAGCAGTTCTTC. This translates into CASSHASGVSYNEQFF.

The J gene is TRBJ2-2, the V gene TRBV5-1, with D tentatively TRBD1 (6 bases). CDR1 SGHRS and CDR2 YFSETQ come from the germline V gene. The CDR3 is made up of 15 amino acids. Trimming removed 4 bases at V and 8 bases at J, with 18 bases between. The CDR3 here is CASSPGTRPGGELFF. The CDR3 region has the DNA TGCGCCAGCAGCCCCGGGACAAGGCCTGGGGGGGAGCTGTTTTTT.

This chain uses TRBV12-3 or TRBV12-4 with TRBJ2-7; tentatively, D is TRBD1 (6 bases). V was clipped by 2 bases and J by 7 bases, with 18 bases between them. CDR3 length: 15 amino acids. The CDR3, as DNA: TGTGCCAGCAGTTTATTACAGGGCGGAAGGAATGAGCAGTACTTC. Translating gives CASSLLQGGRNEQYF.

V is TRBV12-3 or TRBV12-4 and J is TRBJ2-3, with TRBD2 matching 8 bases. Trimming at V came to 2 bases and at J to 3 bases, leaving 4 bases not matched to a gene. The CDR3 covers 15 residues. The CDR3: CASSLWRGETDTQYF. As DNA, the CDR3 is TGTGCCAGCAGTTTATGGCGGGGGGAAACAGATACGCAGTATTTT.

The chain recombines TRBV10-3 with TRBJ2-4; weak D call: TRBD2 (6 bases). V lost 0 bases to trimming and J lost 0 bases, with 6 bases between them. This CDR3 is 15 amino acids long. Germline V gene lookup returns CDR1 ENHRY and CDR2 SYGVKD. The CDR3 coding sequence is TGTGCCATCAGTGAGTCCGGGGGAGCCAAAAACATTCAGTACTTC. This sequence encodes CAISESGGAKNIQYF.

The V and J genes are TRBV6-5 and TRBJ2-7; D uncertain. This CDR3 region has 13 residues. Germline-derived CDR1 and CDR2 are MNHEY and SVGAGI. Trimming cost V 6 bases and J 0 bases, with 9 bases left between them. The CDR3 region is CASSPQASYEQYF. DNA for the CDR3: TGTGCCAGCAGCCCCCAGGCCTCCTACGAGCAGTACTTC.

This sequence joins TRBV5-5 and TRBJ2-1; tentatively, D is TRBD1 (6 bases). The CDR3 length is 17 residues. V shed 3 bases and J shed 0 bases, with 16 bases lying between them. Germline values: CDR1 SGHKS, CDR2 YYEKEE (reference sequence). The CDR3 spells CASSSFRTALSYNEQFF. The CDR3 region has the DNA TGTGCCAGCAGCTCCTTTCGGACAGCCCTCTCCTACAATGAGCAGTTCTTC.

With regard to this clonotype: At one end the junction does not follow the germline gene, possibly because of a read error. The chain carries TRBV10-3 and TRBJ2-1; unclear D gene. The CDR3 runs 14 residues. CDR1 is ENHRY, CDR2 SYGVKD, per germline. The CDR3 reads CAIGESVVPNEQFF. The CDR3 DNA reads TGTGCCATCGGTGAGTCTGTGGTTCCTAATGAGCAGTTCTTC.

This clonotype showed up just a few times. J is TRBJ2-1 and V is TRBV20-1, with a possible D match to TRBD2 (6 bases). Germline CDR1 is DFQATT and CDR2 is SNEGSKA (reference sequence). The CDR3 is 15 amino acids. The germline V and J ends were trimmed by 0 bases and 6 bases, with 15 bases remaining between them. The DNA for the CDR3 is TGCAGTGCTAGAGAATGGAGCGGGTCTGGCAATGAGCAGTTCTTC. Its protein product is CSAREWSGSGNEQFF.

The chain couples TRBV11-3 to TRBJ2-5; 7 bases map to TRBD1. V shed 4 bases, J shed 4 bases, and the junction held 6 bases outside the gene matches. This CDR3 is built from 14 residues. Germline lookup yields CDR1 SGHNT and CDR2 YENEEA. This chain's CDR3 is CASSSRQGSETQYF. In DNA, the CDR3 is TGTGCCAGCAGCTCGAGACAGGGATCAGAGACCCAGTACTTC.

This clonotype was observed a few times. The genes are TRBV7-2 and TRBJ2-5; D gene ambiguous. Trimming pared 3 bases from V and 4 bases from J, leaving 9 bases between. This CDR3 region has 13 residues. CDR1 is SGHTA, CDR2 FQGNSA, per germline. In DNA, the CDR3 is TGTGCCAGCAGCTTTCGGGTTGTAGAGACCCAGTACTTC. Amino acid sequence: CASSFRVVETQYF. The complete variable domain, with remaining parts taken from reference TRBV7-2 and TRBJ2-5, reads GAGVSQSPSNKVTEKGKDVELRCDPISGHTALYWYRQSLGQGLEFLIYFQGNSAPDKSGLPSDRFSAERTGGSVSTLTIQRTQQEDSAVYLCASSFRVVETQYFGPGTRLLVL.

This chain uses TRBV12-3 or TRBV12-4 with TRBJ1-2; D might be TRBD1 (5 bases). This CDR3 is built from 17 residues. V was trimmed by 6 bases and J by 1 base, leaving 21 bases between them. The CDR3 bases are TGTGCCAGCAGCCTGGCCGGGGGAGGGGCCGTTAACTATGGCTACACCTTC. Its protein is CASSLAGGGAVNYGYTF.

V usage is TRBV15 and J usage is TRBJ2-7; D possibly corresponds to TRBD1 (6 bases). Germline loops: CDR1 LNHNV, CDR2 YYDKDF (reference sequence). V was shortened by 6 bases and J by 1 base, with 10 bases between the two germline ends. This CDR3 spans 13 amino acids. CDR3 sequence: CATSRDTSYEQYF. The CDR3 region has the DNA TGTGCCACCAGTAGGGACACGTCCTACGAGCAGTACTTC.

The table lists this clonotype with many counts. This chain uses TRBV5-1 with TRBJ2-3; D remains ambiguous. From germline, CDR1 is SGHRS and CDR2 YFSETQ. The CDR3 runs 13 residues. Trimming took 0 bases from V and 6 from J, leaving 8 bases between them. In nucleotides, the CDR3 is TGCGCCAGCAGCTTGGACCAGCCCGATACGCAGTATTTT. It specifies CASSLDQPDTQYF.

This clonotype was seen just once. The chain joins TRBV3-1 to TRBJ2-1, with 7 bases matching TRBD1. Germline V lookup: CDR1 LGHDT, CDR2 YNNKEL (reference sequence). Trimming at V came to 6 bases and at J to 2 bases, leaving 7 bases not matched to a gene. This CDR3 comprises 15 residues. The DNA of the CDR3 is TGTGCCAGCAGTCCCAGGGGGTTTGCCTACAATGAGCAGTTCTTC. Amino acid sequence: CASSPRGFAYNEQFF.

Only a few counts were recorded for this clonotype. V and J are TRBV7-9 and TRBJ1-4; 8 bases match TRBD1. Trimming cost V 3 bases and J 5 bases; bases outside gene matches: 2. The length of the CDR3 is 14 residues. The germline CDR1 and CDR2 sequences are SEHNR and FQNEAQ (reference sequence). CDR3 in DNA: TGTGCCAGCAGCTTCCGGACAGGGAATGAAAAACTGTTTTTT. Translation: CASSFRTGNEKLFF. The full variable domain, rest sourced from reference TRBV7-9 and TRBJ1-4, is DTGVSQNPRHKITKRGQNVTFRCDPISEHNRLYWYRQTLGQGPEFLTYFQNEAQLEKSRLLSDRFSAERPKGSFSTLEIQRTEQGDSAMYLCASSFRTGNEKLFFGSGTQLSVL.

The rearrangement uses TRBV29-1 and TRBJ1-1; perhaps TRBD1 as D (6 bases). Deletions cut 7 bases from V and 3 bases from J, with 9 bases between. Germline-derived CDR1 and CDR2 are SQVTM and ANQGSEA. The CDR3 spans 11 residues. The DNA of the CDR3 is TGCAGCGCCCACAGGGACACTGAAGCTTTCTTT. Translating gives CSAHRDTEAFF.

The CDR3 here is CASSPDRERGTQYF. The CDR3 DNA sequence: TGTGCCAGCAGCCCGGACAGGGAGAGGGGGACCCAGTACTTC. The V call is TRBV7-9, the J call TRBJ2-5, with 8 bases lining up with TRBD1. The CDR3 loop spans 14 amino acids. Per the germline V gene, CDR1 is SEHNR and CDR2 is FQNEAQ (reference sequence). Trimming cost V 5 bases and J 7 bases; bases outside gene matches: 9.

The J gene is TRBJ1-2, the V gene TRBV2, with D uncertain. Germline CDR1 is SNHLY and CDR2 is FYNNEI. CDR3 size: 12 residues. Trimming took 7 bases from V and 7 from J, leaving 13 bases between them. CDR3 DNA: TGTGCCAGCATACCAGTGTTGGGTGGCTACACCTTC. Encoded protein: CASIPVLGGYTF.

The chain joins TRBV5-1 to TRBJ2-7; unclear D gene. V dropped 4 bases and J dropped 4 bases, with 15 bases sitting between them. Germline CDR1 is SGHRS and CDR2 is YFSETQ. The CDR3 is 14 residues long. The chain's CDR3 is CASSTWGGEYEQYF. The CDR3 DNA follows: TGCGCCAGCAGCACTTGGGGTGGGGAATACGAGCAGTACTTC.

The chain recombines TRBV6-5 with TRBJ1-6; TRBD1 might be the D (5 bases). CDR3 length equals 16 residues. CDR1 and CDR2 from the germline V gene are MNHEY and SVGAGI. The V end was cut by 0 bases, the J end by 6 bases, with 12 bases between. The CDR3 loop is CASSYSVSRANSPLHF. DNA for the CDR3: TGTGCCAGCAGTTACTCGGTCTCCAGGGCTAATTCACCCCTCCACTTT.

The rearrangement uses TRBV24-1 and TRBJ1-1; tentatively, D is TRBD1 (5 bases). There are 12 residues in the CDR3. With 7 bases removed from V and 7 bases from J, the gap between germline ends came to 12 bases. Germline lookup yields CDR1 KGHDR and CDR2 SFDVKD. CDR3 residues: CATSRTDSEAFF. The CDR3 coding sequence is TGTGCCACCAGCAGGACTGACAGTGAAGCTTTCTTT.

The table lists this clonotype with many counts. CDR3 in DNA: TGCAGCGTTGAGAGGGGGCGCGCCCAGTACTTC. Its translation is CSVERGRAQYF. The chain links TRBV29-1 to TRBJ2-5; 7 bases map to TRBD1. The CDR3 loop spans 11 amino acids. Germline CDR1 reads SQVTM; CDR2 reads ANQGSEA. Trimming took 3 bases from V and 9 from J; bases not matched to a gene: 4.

This clonotype was counted a few times. V usage is TRBV14 and J usage is TRBJ1-1; D remains unclear. Germline V CDR1 and CDR2: SGHDN, FVKESK. Between the trimmed V and J ends, which lost 4 bases and 1 base, there was a span of 10 bases. The CDR3 length is 14 residues. As DNA, the CDR3 is TGTGCCAGCAGCCTCCTCGACCCGAACACTGAAGCTTTCTTT. This gives the protein CASSLLDPNTEAFF.